This TCR beta chain was retrieved from a study of blood T cell repertoires in COVID-19. Study at large: Italy, Spain and the United States were the sources of the convalescent and acute COVID-19 samples. PBMCs, B-cell-depleted T cells, or T cells provided the cDNA or gDNA that made up the material.

In the authors' workflow: Nucleated cell number was recorded as an estimate derived from reference gene primer amplification. Here immunoSEQ multiplex PCR was the method, and the copy in TCRdb shows in-frame clones only, minus some. V and J calls and clone size are those listed in that table; D and trimming were worked out from the DNA. The sample carries about 280,000 clones, roughly 85% recorded once. This receptor was obtained from a man aged 50 to 59 with active or convalescent COVID-19. Sample: peripheral blood.

The CDR3 DNA reads TGTGCCAGCAGTCGGGGACAGGTGCCGGGACAGCCCCAGCATTTT. This sequence encodes CASSRGQVPGQPQHF. The rearrangement links TRBV6-2 or TRBV6-3 to TRBJ1-5; 8 bases are shared with TRBD1. Germline values: CDR1 MNHEY, CDR2 SVGEGT. V dropped 5 bases and J dropped 7; count of bases not matched to a gene: 10. This CDR3 is 15 amino acids long.